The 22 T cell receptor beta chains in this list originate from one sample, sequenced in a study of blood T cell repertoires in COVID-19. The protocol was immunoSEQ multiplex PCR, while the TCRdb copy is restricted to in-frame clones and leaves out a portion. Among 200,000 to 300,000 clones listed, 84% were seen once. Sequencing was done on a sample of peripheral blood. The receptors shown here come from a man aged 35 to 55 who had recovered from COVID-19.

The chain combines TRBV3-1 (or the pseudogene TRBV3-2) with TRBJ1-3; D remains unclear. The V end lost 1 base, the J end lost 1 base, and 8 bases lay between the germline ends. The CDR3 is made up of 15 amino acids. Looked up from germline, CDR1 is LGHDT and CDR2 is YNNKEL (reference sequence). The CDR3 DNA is TGTGCCAGCAGCCAAGGAGGTTTGTCTGGAAACACCATATATTTT. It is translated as CASSQGGLSGNTIYF.

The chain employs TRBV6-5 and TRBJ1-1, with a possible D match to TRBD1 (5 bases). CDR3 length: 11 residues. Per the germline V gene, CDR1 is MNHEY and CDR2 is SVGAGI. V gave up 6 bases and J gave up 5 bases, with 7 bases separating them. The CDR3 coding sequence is TGTGCCAGCAGCCGGGGGACTGAAGCTTTCTTT. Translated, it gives CASSRGTEAFF.

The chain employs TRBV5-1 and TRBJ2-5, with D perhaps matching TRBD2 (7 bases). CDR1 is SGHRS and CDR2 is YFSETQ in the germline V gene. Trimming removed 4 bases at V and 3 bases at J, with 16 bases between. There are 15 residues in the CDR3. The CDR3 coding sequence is TGCGCCAGCAGCCCCCTCGGGGGGCTGGAAGAGACCCAGTACTTC. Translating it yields CASSPLGGLEETQYF.

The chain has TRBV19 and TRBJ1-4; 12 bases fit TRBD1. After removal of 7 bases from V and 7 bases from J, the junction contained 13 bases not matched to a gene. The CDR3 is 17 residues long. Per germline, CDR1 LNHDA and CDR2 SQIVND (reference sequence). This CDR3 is CASTRGTGGVRIEKLFF. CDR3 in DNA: TGTGCCAGTACCCGGGGGACAGGGGGCGTCCGGATTGAAAAACTGTTTTTT. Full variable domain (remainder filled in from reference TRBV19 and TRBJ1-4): DGGITQSPKYLFRKEGQNVTLSCEQNLNHDAMYWYRQDPGQGLRLIYYSQIVNDFQKGDIAEGYSVSREKKESFPLTVTSAQKNPTAFYLCASTRGTGGVRIEKLFFGSGTQLSVL.

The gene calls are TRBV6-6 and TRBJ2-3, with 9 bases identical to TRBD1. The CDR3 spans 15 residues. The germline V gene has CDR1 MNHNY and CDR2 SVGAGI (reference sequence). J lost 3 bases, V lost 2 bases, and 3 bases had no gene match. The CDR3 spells CASSYLQGATDTQYF. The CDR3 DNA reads TGTGCCAGCAGTTACCTACAGGGGGCAACAGATACGCAGTATTTT.

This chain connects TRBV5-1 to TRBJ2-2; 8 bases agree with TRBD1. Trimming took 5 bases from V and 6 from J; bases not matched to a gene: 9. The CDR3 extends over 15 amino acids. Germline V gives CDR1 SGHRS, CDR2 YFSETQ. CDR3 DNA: TGCGCCAGCAGTTTCACGACAGGGGAGGCCGGGGAGCTGTTTTTT. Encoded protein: CASSFTTGEAGELFF.

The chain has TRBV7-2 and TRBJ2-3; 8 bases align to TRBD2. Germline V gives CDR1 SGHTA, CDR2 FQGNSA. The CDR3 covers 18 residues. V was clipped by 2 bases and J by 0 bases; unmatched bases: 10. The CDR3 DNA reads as TGTGCCAGCAGCTTAACCTATTTTAGCGGGGTTAGCACAGATACGCAGTATTTT. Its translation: CASSLTYFSGVSTDTQYF.

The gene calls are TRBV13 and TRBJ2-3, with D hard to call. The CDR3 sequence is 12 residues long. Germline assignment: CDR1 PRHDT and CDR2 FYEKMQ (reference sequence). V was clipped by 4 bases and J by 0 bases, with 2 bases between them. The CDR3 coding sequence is TGTGCCAGCAGCTCTAGCACAGATACGCAGTATTTT. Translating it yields CASSSSTDTQYF. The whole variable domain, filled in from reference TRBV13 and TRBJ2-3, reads AAGVIQSPRHLIKEKRETATLKCYPIPRHDTVYWYQQGPGQDPQFLISFYEKMQSDKGSIPDRFSAQQFSDYHSELNMSSLELGDSALYFCASSSSTDTQYFGPGTRLTVL.

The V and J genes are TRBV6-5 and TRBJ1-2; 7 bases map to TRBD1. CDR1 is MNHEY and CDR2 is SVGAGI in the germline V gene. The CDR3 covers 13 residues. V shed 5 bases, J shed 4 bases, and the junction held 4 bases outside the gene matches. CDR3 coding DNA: TGTGCCAGCAGTCGGGACAGATTCTATGGCTACACCTTC. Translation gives CASSRDRFYGYTF.

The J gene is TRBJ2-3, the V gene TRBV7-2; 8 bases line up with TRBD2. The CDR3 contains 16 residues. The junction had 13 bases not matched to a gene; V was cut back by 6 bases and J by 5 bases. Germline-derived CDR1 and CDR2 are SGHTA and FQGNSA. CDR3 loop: CASRPTGLGLGDTQYF. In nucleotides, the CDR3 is TGTGCCAGCAGACCTACGGGACTAGGATTAGGAGATACGCAGTATTTT.

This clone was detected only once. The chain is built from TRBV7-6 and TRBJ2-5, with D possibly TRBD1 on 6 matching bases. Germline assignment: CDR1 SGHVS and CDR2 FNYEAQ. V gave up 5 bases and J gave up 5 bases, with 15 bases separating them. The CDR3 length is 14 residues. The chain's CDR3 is CASSLAVRGETQYF. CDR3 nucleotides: TGTGCCAGCAGCCTGGCGGTGAGGGGGGAGACCCAGTACTTC.

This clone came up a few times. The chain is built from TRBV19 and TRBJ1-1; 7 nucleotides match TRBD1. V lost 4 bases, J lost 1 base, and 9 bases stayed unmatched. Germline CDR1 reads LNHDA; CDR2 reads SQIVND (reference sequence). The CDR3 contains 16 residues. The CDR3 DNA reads TGTGCCAGTAGTAATAGAGGGGGCGGTGGGAACACTGAAGCTTTCTTT. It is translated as CASSNRGGGGNTEAFF.

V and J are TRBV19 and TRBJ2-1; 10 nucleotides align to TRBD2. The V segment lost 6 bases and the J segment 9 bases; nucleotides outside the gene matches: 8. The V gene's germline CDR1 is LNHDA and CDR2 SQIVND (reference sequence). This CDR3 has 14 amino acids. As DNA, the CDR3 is TGTGCCAGTAGGCCCCAGACTAGCGGGCTTGAGCAGTTCTTC. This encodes CASRPQTSGLEQFF. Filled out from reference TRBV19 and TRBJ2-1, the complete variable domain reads DGGITQSPKYLFRKEGQNVTLSCEQNLNHDAMYWYRQDPGQGLRLIYYSQIVNDFQKGDIAEGYSVSREKKESFPLTVTSAQKNPTAFYLCASRPQTSGLEQFFGPGTRLTVL.

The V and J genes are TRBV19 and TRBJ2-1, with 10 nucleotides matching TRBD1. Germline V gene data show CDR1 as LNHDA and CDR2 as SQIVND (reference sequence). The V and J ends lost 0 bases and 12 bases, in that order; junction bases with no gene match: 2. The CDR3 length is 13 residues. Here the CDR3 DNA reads TGTGCCAGTAGTATAGATAGGGACAGGGGGCAGTTCTTC. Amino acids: CASSIDRDRGQFF.

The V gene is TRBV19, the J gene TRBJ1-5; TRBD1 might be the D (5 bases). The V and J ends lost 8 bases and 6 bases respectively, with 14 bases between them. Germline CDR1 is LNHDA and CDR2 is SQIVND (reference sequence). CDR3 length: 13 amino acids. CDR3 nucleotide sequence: TGTGCCAGTCACAATGTAAGGGGTCAGCCCCAGCATTTT. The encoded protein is CASHNVRGQPQHF.

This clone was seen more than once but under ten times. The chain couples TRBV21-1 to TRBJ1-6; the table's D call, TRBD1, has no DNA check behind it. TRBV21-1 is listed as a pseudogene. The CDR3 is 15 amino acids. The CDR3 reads CASSDSGRDNSPLHF. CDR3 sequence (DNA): TGTGCCAGCAGCGACAGTGGTAGGGATAATTCACCCCTCCACTTT.

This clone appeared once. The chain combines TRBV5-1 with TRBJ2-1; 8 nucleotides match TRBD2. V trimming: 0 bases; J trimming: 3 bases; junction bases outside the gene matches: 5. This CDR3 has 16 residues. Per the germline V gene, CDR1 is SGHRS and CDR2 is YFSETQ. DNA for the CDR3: TGCGCCAGCAGCTTGGTAGCGGGGTCACGCTACAATGAGCAGTTCTTC. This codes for CASSLVAGSRYNEQFF.

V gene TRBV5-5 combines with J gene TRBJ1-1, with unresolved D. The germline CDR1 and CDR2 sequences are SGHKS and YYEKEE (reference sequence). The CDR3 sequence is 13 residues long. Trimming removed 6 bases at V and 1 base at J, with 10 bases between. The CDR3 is CASTFRENTEAFF. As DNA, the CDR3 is TGTGCCAGCACCTTCCGGGAGAACACTGAAGCTTTCTTT.

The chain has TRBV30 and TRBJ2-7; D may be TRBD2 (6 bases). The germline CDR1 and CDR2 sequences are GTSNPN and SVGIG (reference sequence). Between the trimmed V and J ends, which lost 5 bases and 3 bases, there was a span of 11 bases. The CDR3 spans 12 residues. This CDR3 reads CAWDGGNYEQYF. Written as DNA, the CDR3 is TGTGCCTGGGACGGGGGAAACTACGAGCAGTACTTC.

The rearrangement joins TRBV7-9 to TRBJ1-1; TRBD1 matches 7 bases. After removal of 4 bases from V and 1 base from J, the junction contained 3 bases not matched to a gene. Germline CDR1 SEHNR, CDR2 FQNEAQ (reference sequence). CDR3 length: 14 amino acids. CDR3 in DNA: TGTGCCAGCAGCTACGGGACAGCGAACACTGAAGCTTTCTTT. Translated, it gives CASSYGTANTEAFF.

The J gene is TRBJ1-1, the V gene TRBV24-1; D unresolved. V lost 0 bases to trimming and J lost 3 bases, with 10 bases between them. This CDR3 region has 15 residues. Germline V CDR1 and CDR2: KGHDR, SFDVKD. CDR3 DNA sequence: TGTGCCACCAGTGATTTGCGACCTCAGGACACTGAAGCTTTCTTT. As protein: CATSDLRPQDTEAFF.

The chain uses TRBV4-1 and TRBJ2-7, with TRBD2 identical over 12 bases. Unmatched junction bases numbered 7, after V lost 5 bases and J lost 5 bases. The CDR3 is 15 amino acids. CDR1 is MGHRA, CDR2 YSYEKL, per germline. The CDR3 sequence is CASSIRLAGDDEQYF. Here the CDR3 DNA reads TGCGCCAGCAGCATCCGACTAGCGGGAGACGACGAGCAGTACTTC.